The clone carrying this T cell receptor beta chain was seen only a few times. No antigen is known for it. The sample is drawn from a study of response to subunit inactivated influenza vaccine. Trimming pared 0 bases from V and 8 bases from J, leaving 15 bases between. The CDR3 consists of 15 residues. Germline CDR1 reads SGHRS; CDR2 reads YFSETQ. Overall study findings and caveats: New T cells are recruited in small numbers by each seasonal influenza vaccination, according to the authors' suggestion.

In TCRdb, the RT-PCR reads were re-called with MiXCR into one record per CDR3 protein. The sample yields hundreds of thousands of distinct CDR3 sequences, approximately 15% seen once. The chain uses TRBV5-1 and TRBJ2-1, with D possibly TRBD1 on 6 matching bases. Material: PBMCs from blood, obtained about 11 days after vaccination. The sequence derives from a middle-aged man who received an inactivated influenza vaccine. The CDR3 nucleotides are TGCGCCAGCAGCTTGGAAACTAGAAAGGGGGATGAGCAGTTCTTC. Amino acid sequence: CASSLETRKGDEQFF.